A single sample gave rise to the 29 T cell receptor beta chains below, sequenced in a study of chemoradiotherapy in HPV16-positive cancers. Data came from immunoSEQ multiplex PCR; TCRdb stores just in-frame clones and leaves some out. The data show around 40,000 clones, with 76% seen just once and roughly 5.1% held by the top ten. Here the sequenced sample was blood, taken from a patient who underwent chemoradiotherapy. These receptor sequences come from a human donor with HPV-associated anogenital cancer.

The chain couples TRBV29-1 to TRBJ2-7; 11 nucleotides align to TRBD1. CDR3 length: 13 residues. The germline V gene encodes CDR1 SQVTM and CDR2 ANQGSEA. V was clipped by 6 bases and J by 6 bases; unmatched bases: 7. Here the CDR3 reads CSVAPGQGVEQYF. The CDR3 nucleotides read TGCAGCGTGGCCCCGGGACAGGGGGTCGAGCAGTACTTC.

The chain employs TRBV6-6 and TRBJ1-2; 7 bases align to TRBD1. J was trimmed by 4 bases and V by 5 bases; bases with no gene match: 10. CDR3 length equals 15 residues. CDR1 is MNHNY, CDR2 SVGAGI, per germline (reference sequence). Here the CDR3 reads CASSTRDSLPYGYTF. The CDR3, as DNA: TGTGCCAGCAGTACCCGGGACAGTTTGCCCTATGGCTACACCTTC.

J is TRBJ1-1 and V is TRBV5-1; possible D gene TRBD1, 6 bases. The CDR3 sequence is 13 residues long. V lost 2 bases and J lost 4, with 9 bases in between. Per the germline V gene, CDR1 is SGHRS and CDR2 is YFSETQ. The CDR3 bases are TGCGCCAGCAGCTTAGGGGGGCCCACTGAAGCTTTCTTT. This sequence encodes CASSLGGPTEAFF.

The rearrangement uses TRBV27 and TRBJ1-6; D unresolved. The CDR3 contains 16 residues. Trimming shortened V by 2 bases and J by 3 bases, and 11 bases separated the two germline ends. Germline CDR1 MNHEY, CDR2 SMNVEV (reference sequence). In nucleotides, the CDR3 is TGTGCCAGCAGTTTAAACCCAGGACTCTATAATTCACCCCTCCACTTT. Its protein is CASSLNPGLYNSPLHF.

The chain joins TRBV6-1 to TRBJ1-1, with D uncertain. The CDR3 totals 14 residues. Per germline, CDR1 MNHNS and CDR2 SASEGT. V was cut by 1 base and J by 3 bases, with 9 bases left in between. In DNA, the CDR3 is TGTGCCAGCAGTGAAGAGGGCAGGTACACTGAAGCTTTCTTT. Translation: CASSEEGRYTEAFF.

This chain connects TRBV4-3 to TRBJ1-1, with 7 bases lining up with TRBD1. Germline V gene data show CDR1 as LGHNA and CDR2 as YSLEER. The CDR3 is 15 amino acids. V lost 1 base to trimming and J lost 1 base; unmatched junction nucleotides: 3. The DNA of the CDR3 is TGCGCCAGCAGCCAAGTAGGGGGCCCGAACACTGAAGCTTTCTTT. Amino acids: CASSQVGGPNTEAFF.

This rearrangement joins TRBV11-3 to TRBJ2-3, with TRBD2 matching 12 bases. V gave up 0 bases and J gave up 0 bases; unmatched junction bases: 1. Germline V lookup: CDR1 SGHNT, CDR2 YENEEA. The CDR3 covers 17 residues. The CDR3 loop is CASSLDGLAGSTDTQYF. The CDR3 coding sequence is TGTGCCAGCAGCTTAGACGGACTAGCGGGGAGCACAGATACGCAGTATTTT. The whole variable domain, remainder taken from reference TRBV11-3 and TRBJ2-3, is EAGVVQSPRYKIIEKKQPVAFWCNPISGHNTLYWYLQNLGQGPELLIRYENEEAVDDSQLPKDRFSAERLKGVDSTLKIQPAELGDSAVYLCASSLDGLAGSTDTQYFGPGTRLTVL.

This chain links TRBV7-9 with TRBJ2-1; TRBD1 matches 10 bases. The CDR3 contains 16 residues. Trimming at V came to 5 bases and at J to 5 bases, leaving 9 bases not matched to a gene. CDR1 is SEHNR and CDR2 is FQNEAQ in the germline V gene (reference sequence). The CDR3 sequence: CASSTRTGGSNNEQFF. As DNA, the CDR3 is TGTGCCAGCAGCACACGGACAGGGGGGAGTAACAATGAGCAGTTCTTC.

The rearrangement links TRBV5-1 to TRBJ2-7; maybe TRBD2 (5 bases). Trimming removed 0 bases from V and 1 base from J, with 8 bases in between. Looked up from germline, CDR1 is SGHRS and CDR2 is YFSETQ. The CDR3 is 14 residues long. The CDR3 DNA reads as TGCGCCAGCAGCTTGGCTCGGGGATCCTACGAGCAGTACTTC. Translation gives CASSLARGSYEQYF.

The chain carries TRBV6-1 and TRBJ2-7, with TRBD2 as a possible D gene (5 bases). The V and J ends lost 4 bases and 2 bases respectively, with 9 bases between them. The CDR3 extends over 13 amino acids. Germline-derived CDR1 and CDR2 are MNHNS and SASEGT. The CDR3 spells CASSVEGTYEQYF. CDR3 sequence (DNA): TGTGCCAGCAGTGTTGAGGGAACCTACGAGCAGTACTTC.

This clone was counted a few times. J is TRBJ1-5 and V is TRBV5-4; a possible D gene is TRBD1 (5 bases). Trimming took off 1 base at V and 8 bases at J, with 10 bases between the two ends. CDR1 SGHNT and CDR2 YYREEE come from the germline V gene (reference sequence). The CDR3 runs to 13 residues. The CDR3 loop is CASSLNRGKPQHF. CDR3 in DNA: TGTGCCAGCAGCTTGAACCGGGGGAAGCCCCAGCATTTT.

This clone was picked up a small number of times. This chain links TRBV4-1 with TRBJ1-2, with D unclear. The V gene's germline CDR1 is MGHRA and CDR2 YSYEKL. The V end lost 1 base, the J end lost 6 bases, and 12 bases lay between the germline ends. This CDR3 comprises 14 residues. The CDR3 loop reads CASSQGAQWDGYTF. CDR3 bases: TGCGCCAGCAGCCAAGGGGCCCAATGGGATGGCTACACCTTC.

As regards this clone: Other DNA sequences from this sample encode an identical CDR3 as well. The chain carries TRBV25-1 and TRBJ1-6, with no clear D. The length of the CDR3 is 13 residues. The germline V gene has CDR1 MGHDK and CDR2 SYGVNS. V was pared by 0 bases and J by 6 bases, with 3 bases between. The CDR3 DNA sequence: TGTGCCAGCAGTGAATACGGTAATTCACCCCTCCACTTT. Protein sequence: CASSEYGNSPLHF.

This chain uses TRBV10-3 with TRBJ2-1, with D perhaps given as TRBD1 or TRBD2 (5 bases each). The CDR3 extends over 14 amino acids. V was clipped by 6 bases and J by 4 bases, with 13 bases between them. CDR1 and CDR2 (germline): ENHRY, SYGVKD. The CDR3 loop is CAISGDQTYNEQFF. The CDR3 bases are TGTGCCATCAGCGGGGACCAGACGTACAATGAGCAGTTCTTC.

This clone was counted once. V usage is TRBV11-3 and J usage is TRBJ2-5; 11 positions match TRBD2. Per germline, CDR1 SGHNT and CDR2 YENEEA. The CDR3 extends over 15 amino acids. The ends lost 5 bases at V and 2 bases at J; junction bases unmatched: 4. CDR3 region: CASSAGLADQETQYF. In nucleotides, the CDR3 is TGTGCCAGCAGCGCGGGACTAGCGGATCAAGAGACCCAGTACTTC.

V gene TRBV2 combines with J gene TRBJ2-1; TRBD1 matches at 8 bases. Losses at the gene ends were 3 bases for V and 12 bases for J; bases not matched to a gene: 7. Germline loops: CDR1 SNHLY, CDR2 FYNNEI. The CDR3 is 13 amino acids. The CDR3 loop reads CASSERGQGRQFF. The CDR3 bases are TGTGCCAGCAGTGAGAGAGGACAGGGTCGGCAGTTCTTC.

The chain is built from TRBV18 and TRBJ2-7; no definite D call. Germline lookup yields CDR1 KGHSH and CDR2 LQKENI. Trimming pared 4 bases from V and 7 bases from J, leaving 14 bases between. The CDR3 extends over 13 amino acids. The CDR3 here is CASSLGRQSEQYF. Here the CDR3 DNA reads TGTGCCAGCTCACTCGGACGGCAGTCGGAGCAGTACTTC. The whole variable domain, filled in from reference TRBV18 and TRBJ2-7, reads NAGVMQNPRHLVRRRGQEARLRCSPMKGHSHVYWYRQLPEEGLKFMVYLQKENIIDESGMPKERFSAEFPKEGPSILRIQQVVRGDSAAYFCASSLGRQSEQYFGPGTRLTVT.

CDR3 loop: CASSTEGTGQETQYF. The DNA of the CDR3 is TGCGCCAGCAGCACAGAGGGAACGGGTCAAGAGACCCAGTACTTC. The J gene is TRBJ2-5, the V gene TRBV5-1; the D gene is possibly TRBD2 (5 bases). Germline assignment: CDR1 SGHRS and CDR2 YFSETQ. This CDR3 is built from 15 residues. Trimming removed 4 bases at V and 2 bases at J, with 15 bases between.

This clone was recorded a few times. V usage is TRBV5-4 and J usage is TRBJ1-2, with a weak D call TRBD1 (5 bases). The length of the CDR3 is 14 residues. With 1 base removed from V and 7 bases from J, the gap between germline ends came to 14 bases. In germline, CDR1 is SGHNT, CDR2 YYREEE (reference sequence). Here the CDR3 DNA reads TGTGCCAGCAGCTTGTCTGGTGTGAGGGGTGGCTACACCTTC. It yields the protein CASSLSGVRGGYTF.

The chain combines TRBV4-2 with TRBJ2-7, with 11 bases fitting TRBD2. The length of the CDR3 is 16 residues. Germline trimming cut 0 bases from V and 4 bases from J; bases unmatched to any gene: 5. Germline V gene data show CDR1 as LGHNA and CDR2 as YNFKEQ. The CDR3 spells CASSQDRASGGYEQYF. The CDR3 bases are TGTGCCAGCAGCCAAGATAGGGCTAGCGGGGGGTACGAGCAGTACTTC.

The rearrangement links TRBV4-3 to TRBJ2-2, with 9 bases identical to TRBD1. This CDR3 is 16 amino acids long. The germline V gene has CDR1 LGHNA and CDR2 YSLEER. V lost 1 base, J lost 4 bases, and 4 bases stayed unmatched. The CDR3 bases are TGCGCCAGCAGCCAAGCAAAGACAGGGGGCACCGGGGAGCTGTTTTTT. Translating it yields CASSQAKTGGTGELFF.

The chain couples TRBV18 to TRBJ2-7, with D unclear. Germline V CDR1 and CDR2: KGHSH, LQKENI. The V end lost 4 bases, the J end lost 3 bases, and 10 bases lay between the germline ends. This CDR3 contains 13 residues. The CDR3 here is CASSRVGSYEQYF. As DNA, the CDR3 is TGTGCCAGCTCACGTGTAGGAAGCTACGAGCAGTACTTC.

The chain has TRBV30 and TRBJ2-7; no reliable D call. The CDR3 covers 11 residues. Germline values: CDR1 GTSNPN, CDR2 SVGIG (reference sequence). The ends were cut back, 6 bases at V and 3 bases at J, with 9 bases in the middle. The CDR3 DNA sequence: TGTGCCTGCACGTCTGACTACGAGCAGTACTTC. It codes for CACTSDYEQYF. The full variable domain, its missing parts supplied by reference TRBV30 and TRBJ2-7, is SQTIHQWPATLVQPVGSPLSLECTVEGTSNPNLYWYRQAAGRGLQLLFYSVGIGQISSEVPQNLSASRPQDRQFILSSKKLLLSDSGFYLCACTSDYEQYFGPGTRLTVT.

CDR3 nucleotides: TGTGCCAGCAGCTCTCTTATCAATGGCTACACCTTC. Its protein is CASSSLINGYTF. The J gene is TRBJ1-2, the V gene TRBV5-8; D ambiguous. Trimming pared 3 bases from V and 6 bases from J, leaving 9 bases between. The CDR3 length is 12 residues. Germline loops: CDR1 SGHTS, CDR2 YDEGEE.

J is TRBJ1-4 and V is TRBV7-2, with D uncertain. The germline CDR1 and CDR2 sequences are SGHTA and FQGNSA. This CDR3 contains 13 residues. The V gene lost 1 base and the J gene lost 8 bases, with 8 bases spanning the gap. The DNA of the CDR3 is TGTGCCAGCAGCTTAGTAATGGGGGAAAAACTGTTTTTT. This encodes CASSLVMGEKLFF.

The CDR3 bases are TGCGCCAGCAATCTCGGGCCGACTAATGAAAAACTGTTTTTT. This sequence encodes CASNLGPTNEKLFF. This rearrangement joins TRBV5-1 to TRBJ1-4; no reliable D call. Trimming pared 6 bases from V and 2 bases from J, leaving 11 bases between. The CDR3 length is 14 residues. Germline V gives CDR1 SGHRS, CDR2 YFSETQ.

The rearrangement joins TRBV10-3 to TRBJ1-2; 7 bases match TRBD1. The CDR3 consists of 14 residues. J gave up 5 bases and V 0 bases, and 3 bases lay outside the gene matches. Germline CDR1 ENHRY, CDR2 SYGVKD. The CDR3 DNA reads TGTGCCATCAGTGAGTCCGGGACAGCTTATGGCTACACCTTC. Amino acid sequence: CAISESGTAYGYTF.

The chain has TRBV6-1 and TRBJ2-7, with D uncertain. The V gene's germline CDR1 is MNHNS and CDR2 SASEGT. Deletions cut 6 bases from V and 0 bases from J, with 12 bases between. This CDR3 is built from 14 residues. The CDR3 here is CASRATYSSYEQYF. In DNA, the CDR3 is TGTGCCAGCAGAGCTACCTATAGCTCCTACGAGCAGTACTTC.

The CDR3 DNA reads as TGTGCCAGCAGAGACAGGGGGCGCAGCAACGAGCAGTACTTC. Protein: CASRDRGRSNEQYF. The chain recombines TRBV21-1 with TRBJ2-7; TRBD1 is the table's D call, not checked against the DNA. TRBV21-1 is a known pseudogene. The length of the CDR3 is 14 residues.